Below, 19 T cell receptor beta chains from the same sample are listed, as sequenced in a study of shared clonotypes between healthy human individuals (dated by TCRdb to 2018 to 2021). Libraries were built with the immunoSEQ multiplex PCR assay. In its TCRdb copy, this immuneACCESS table keeps in-frame sequences only and misses some clones. Where compared with another copy, unresolved V genes explain less than half of these, and the others have no known cause. This sample lists 2 million to 2.5 million clones; roughly 93% were detected once. Around 0.37% of the sample goes to the ten largest clones. Input material: naive CD4+ T cells from PBMCs. What this sample's cell subset or site label stands for: CD45RA+ positively selected. Source of these receptors: a man aged 18 to 35 in good health. Some clones in this sample may be carry-over from other donors' samples.

V is TRBV6-5 and J is TRBJ2-1, with 11 bases that match TRBD2. After removal of 2 bases from V and 8 bases from J, the junction contained 8 bases not matched to a gene. The CDR3 contains 16 residues. Germline lookup yields CDR1 MNHEY and CDR2 SVGAGI. This chain's CDR3 is CASSYTGTSGGDEQFF. In nucleotides, the CDR3 is TGTGCCAGCAGTTACACCGGGACTAGCGGTGGGGATGAGCAGTTCTTC.

The chain uses TRBV30 and TRBJ1-5; D is possibly TRBD1 (5 bases). The germline V gene has CDR1 GTSNPN and CDR2 SVGIG (reference sequence). There are 13 residues in the CDR3. Trimming removed 4 bases from V and 6 bases from J, with 13 bases in between. The CDR3 coding sequence is TGTGCCTGGACCTCCGGACACGGTCAGCCCCAGCATTTT. Protein sequence: CAWTSGHGQPQHF.

V is TRBV6-5 and J is TRBJ2-7; D is undetermined. Germline CDR1 and CDR2: MNHEY and SVGAGI. Between the trimmed V and J ends, which lost 7 bases and 4 bases, there was a span of 8 bases. This CDR3 comprises 11 residues. The CDR3 coding sequence is TGTGCCAGCACCGCGCGGTACGAGCAGTACTTC. This codes for CASTARYEQYF.

The rearrangement joins TRBV5-1 to TRBJ1-2; 10 nucleotides agree with TRBD1. J lost 7 bases, V lost 1 base, and 4 bases had no gene match. The CDR3 has 14 residues. Germline CDR1 reads SGHRS; CDR2 reads YFSETQ. CDR3 in amino acids: CASSLTGTGVGYTF. In nucleotides, the CDR3 is TGCGCCAGCAGCTTGACCGGGACAGGGGTTGGCTACACCTTC.

The V gene is TRBV5-6, the J gene TRBJ2-3, with D uncertain. V was clipped by 5 bases and J by 0 bases, with 4 bases between them. The germline gives CDR1 SGHDT, CDR2 YYEEEE. This CDR3 has 12 amino acids. The CDR3 DNA is TGTGCCAGCAGACAGAGCACAGATACGCAGTATTTT. Protein: CASRQSTDTQYF.

The chain carries TRBV28 and TRBJ2-5; TRBD1 matches 7 bases. The trim removed 2 bases at V and 1 base at J, leaving 4 bases unmatched. This CDR3 is 15 amino acids long. The germline CDR1 and CDR2 sequences are MDHEN and SYDVKM. The CDR3 sequence is CASSLPQGPQETQYF. The CDR3 DNA follows: TGTGCCAGCAGTTTACCACAGGGGCCCCAAGAGACCCAGTACTTC.

The chain combines TRBV2 with TRBJ2-3; 8 bases are shared with TRBD2. CDR3 length equals 20 residues. V was clipped by 6 bases and J by 3 bases; unmatched bases: 23. Per germline, CDR1 SNHLY and CDR2 FYNNEI. CDR3 in amino acids: CASSVPVWPLSGSWTDTQYF. The DNA for the CDR3 is TGTGCCAGCAGCGTCCCCGTCTGGCCTTTAAGCGGGAGTTGGACAGATACGCAGTATTTT.

The chain is built from TRBV18 and TRBJ1-2, with a possible D match to TRBD1 (5 bases). The V end lost 2 bases, the J end lost 1 base, and 11 bases lay between the germline ends. This CDR3 contains 15 residues. Per germline, CDR1 KGHSH and CDR2 LQKENI. As DNA, the CDR3 is TGTGCCAGCTCACCAGGGGCAGGGATTAACTATGGCTACACCTTC. Translation gives CASSPGAGINYGYTF.

The CDR3 DNA reads TGTGCCAGCAGCTTGGTCGTCGGACACATGAACACTGAAGCTTTCTTT. This codes for CASSLVVGHMNTEAFF. The chain recombines TRBV5-6 with TRBJ1-1; TRBD1 might be the D (5 bases). CDR1 and CDR2 from the germline V gene are SGHDT and YYEEEE. Trimming cost V 0 bases and J 0 bases, with 12 bases left between them. The CDR3 spans 16 residues.

This chain uses TRBV6-1 with TRBJ1-5; tentatively, D is TRBD1 (6 bases). The CDR3 spans 13 residues. Trimming cost V 6 bases and J 6 bases, with 12 bases left between them. Germline CDR1 MNHNS, CDR2 SASEGT. This CDR3 reads CASRRDMGQPQHF. CDR3 DNA: TGTGCCAGCAGGAGGGACATGGGTCAGCCCCAGCATTTT.

V and J are TRBV9 and TRBJ2-6, with D possibly matching TRBD2 (6 bases). Trimming took 0 bases from V and 4 from J, leaving 17 bases between them. This CDR3 is built from 18 residues. The germline gives CDR1 SGDLS, CDR2 YYNGEE. The CDR3 region has the DNA TGTGCCAGCAGCGTAGTTGGGACTCCTGGAGAGGGGGCCAACGTCCTGACTTTC. Protein sequence: CASSVVGTPGEGANVLTF.

The V gene is TRBV4-1, the J gene TRBJ1-5; D unclear. The CDR3 contains 15 residues. Germline-derived CDR1 and CDR2 are MGHRA and YSYEKL. V gave up 3 bases and J gave up 0 bases, with 9 bases separating them. CDR3 nucleotides: TGCGCCAGCAGCCATCGGGAGAATAGCAATCAGCCCCAGCATTTT. This gives the protein CASSHRENSNQPQHF.

The chain links TRBV7-9 to TRBJ2-1; 7 positions agree with TRBD2. Losses at the gene ends were 0 bases for V and 6 bases for J; bases not matched to a gene: 8. The germline gives CDR1 SEHNR, CDR2 FQNEAQ (reference sequence). The CDR3 is made up of 16 amino acids. This CDR3 reads CASSLAREALANEQFF. In DNA form, the CDR3 reads TGTGCCAGCAGCTTAGCCCGGGAGGCCCTAGCCAATGAGCAGTTCTTC.

This chain joins TRBV7-2 and TRBJ1-2; perhaps TRBD1 as D (5 bases). CDR1 and CDR2 (germline): SGHTA, FQGNSA. Between the trimmed V and J ends, which lost 5 bases and 4 bases, there was a span of 14 bases. This CDR3 is 14 amino acids long. In nucleotides, the CDR3 is TGTGCCAGCAGCGGCCCGGGGCGCGGCTATGGCTACACCTTC. Its protein is CASSGPGRGYGYTF.

The gene calls are TRBV11-2 and TRBJ2-7; 9 nucleotides align to TRBD2. V shed 6 bases and J 2 bases; nucleotides not matched to a gene: 8. Germline V CDR1 and CDR2: SGHAT, FQNNGV. This CDR3 has 15 amino acids. The CDR3 region has the DNA TGTGCCAGCAGGCCACTAGCGGGCATACCCTACGAGCAGTACTTC. Translation: CASRPLAGIPYEQYF.

This chain uses TRBV5-1 with TRBJ2-5, with 8 bases identical to TRBD2. The V segment lost 5 bases and the J segment 1 base; nucleotides outside the gene matches: 10. CDR3 length equals 16 residues. Germline CDR1 reads SGHRS; CDR2 reads YFSETQ. As DNA, the CDR3 is TGCGCCAGCAGTCCAGGACTAGCAGAATCCCAAGAGACCCAGTACTTC. It encodes CASSPGLAESQETQYF.

Details on this clone: Other DNA sequences of this sample code for an identical CDR3. The V call is TRBV7-3, the J call TRBJ2-7; TRBD2 aligns across 9 bases. This CDR3 contains 14 residues. Per the germline V gene, CDR1 is SGHTA and CDR2 is FQGTGA. With 4 bases clipped from V and 1 base from J, the junction kept 2 bases outside the gene matches. This CDR3 reads CASSSTSGSYEQYF. The CDR3 DNA reads as TGTGCCAGCAGCTCGACTAGCGGATCCTACGAGCAGTACTTC.

As concerns this clone: This sample includes further DNA sequences coding for the same CDR3. J is TRBJ2-6 and V is TRBV7-2; D is unclear. Between the trimmed V and J ends, which lost 3 bases and 4 bases, there was a span of 4 bases. The CDR3 length is 13 residues. Germline V gene sequence: CDR1 SGHTA, CDR2 FQGNSA. CDR3 bases: TGTGCCAGCAGCTTTTCCGGGGCCAACGTCCTGACTTTC. It encodes CASSFSGANVLTF.

This clone was seen a single time. CDR3 in DNA: TGTGCCTGGAGTGTACGAGGTTTGGGAAATTCACCCCTCCACTTT. Residues: CAWSVRGLGNSPLHF. V gene TRBV30 combines with J gene TRBJ1-6; D call uncertain. The CDR3 has 15 amino acids. Between the trimmed V and J ends, which lost 0 bases and 7 bases, there was a span of 13 bases. Germline V lookup: CDR1 GTSNPN, CDR2 SVGIG (reference sequence).